This entry features one T cell receptor (beta chain) sequence. This sample was included in a study of T cell changes during pregnancy in multiple sclerosis. TCRdb's copy holds only in-frame clones and misses some; the assay was immunoSEQ multiplex PCR. The table has some 38,000 clones, about nine tenths seen once. The CDR3 runs to 14 residues. Germline trimming cut 9 bases from V and 4 bases from J; bases unmatched to any gene: 8. In germline, CDR1 is ENHRY, CDR2 SYGVKD. The TCR originated in a female donor in good health, enrolled as a control in a pregnancy study. The starting material was CD4+ T cells from peripheral blood mononuclear cells, obtained in the third trimester of pregnancy. This chain joins TRBV10-3 and TRBJ1-2; 10 bases line up with TRBD1. CDR3 residues: CAMRAGTGAYGYTF. Here the CDR3 DNA reads TGTGCCATGAGGGCCGGGACAGGGGCCTATGGCTACACCTTC.